The clone carrying this T cell receptor (beta chain) was detected ten times or more. The sample comes from a study of patients and donors after allogeneic stem cell transplantation. CDR3 length: 17 residues. V was cut by 3 bases and J by 0 bases, with 12 bases left in between. CDR1 is MNHEY, CDR2 SMNVEV, per germline (reference sequence). TCRdb re-analysed the RT-PCR reads in MiXCR, keeping a single row per CDR3 protein. This repertoire shows 84,000 or so distinct CDR3 sequences, roughly 50% found once; its top ten account for 50% to 75%. Material for sequencing was blood, either unsorted or a sorted T cell fraction (not recorded which). This chain links TRBV27 with TRBJ1-6; tentative D call: TRBD1 (6 bases). This clonotype was sampled from a human donor who was either an allogeneic HSCT recipient or a stem cell or donor lymphocyte infusion donor (not recorded which). It is not recorded whose cells these are; they may come from a transplant donor. CDR3 residues: CASSFGGRSSYNSPLHF. The CDR3 bases are TGTGCCAGCAGTTTTGGGGGCAGAAGCTCCTATAATTCACCCCTCCACTTT.